These 13 T cell receptor beta chains were all obtained from the same sample, sequenced in a study of shared clonotypes between healthy human individuals. Clones were sequenced by immunoSEQ multiplex PCR, and TCRdb holds only the in-frame ones, with some missing. The profile covers about 500,000 clones, with approximately 80% appearing a single time and around 13% taken by the ten largest. Sequencing input: PBMCs. The receptors stem from a middle-aged woman in good health. Some clones in this sample may be carry-over from other donors' samples.

As concerns this clone: This likely came from a read error, as a far larger clone is one base away. V gene TRBV7-2 combines with J gene TRBJ2-1; 8 nucleotides match TRBD1. The V and J ends lost 5 bases and 6 bases, in that order; junction bases with no gene match: 9. The CDR3 spans 15 residues. Germline CDR1 reads SGHTA; CDR2 reads FQGNSA. CDR3 residues: CASSGRDRLGNEQFF. CDR3 coding DNA: TGTGCCAGCAGCGGCCGGGACAGGTTGGGCAATGAGCAGTTCTTC.

CDR3 bases: TGTGCCTGGAGTGTACAAGGTCGGATCTATGGCTACACCTTC. This encodes CAWSVQGRIYGYTF. The chain has TRBV30 and TRBJ1-2; D not certain. The CDR3 totals 14 residues. CDR1 and CDR2 from the germline V gene are GTSNPN and SVGIG (reference sequence). V lost 0 bases and J lost 4, with 12 bases in between.

V gene TRBV28 combines with J gene TRBJ1-3, with no clear D. CDR1 is MDHEN and CDR2 is SYDVKM in the germline V gene. Trimming pared 6 bases from V and 8 bases from J, leaving 14 bases between. The CDR3 has 13 amino acids. CDR3: CASSPPWRDTIYF. For the CDR3, the DNA is TGTGCCAGCAGCCCCCCCTGGCGGGACACCATATATTTT.

The table lists this clone with a few counts. The V and J genes are TRBV6-6 and TRBJ2-3, with 9 bases fitting TRBD2. The CDR3 extends over 14 amino acids. CDR1 and CDR2 from the germline V gene are MNHNY and SVGAGI (reference sequence). The J segment lost 3 bases and the V segment lost 8 bases, leaving 6 bases of the junction unmatched. CDR3 bases: TGTGCCAGCCGGCGGCTAGCGGGGACAGATACGCAGTATTTT. This codes for CASRRLAGTDTQYF.

The genes are TRBV19 and TRBJ1-1, with D tentatively TRBD1 (5 bases). V lost 4 bases to trimming and J lost 1 base, with 10 bases between them. The CDR3 extends over 14 amino acids. Germline assignment: CDR1 LNHDA and CDR2 SQIVND (reference sequence). The CDR3 sequence is CASSNGGWNTEAFF. The CDR3 coding sequence is TGTGCCAGTAGTAATGGGGGTTGGAACACTGAAGCTTTCTTT.

The chain has TRBV28 and TRBJ2-7; the match to TRBD1 covers 8 bases. The CDR3 is 15 residues long. After removal of 5 bases from V and 4 bases from J, the junction contained 10 bases not matched to a gene. CDR1 MDHEN and CDR2 SYDVKM come from the germline V gene. The CDR3 loop is CASSTRQGLRYEQYF. In DNA form, the CDR3 reads TGTGCCAGCAGTACTCGACAGGGGCTGCGATACGAGCAGTACTTC.

This sequence joins TRBV7-2 and TRBJ1-2; no firm D call. Trimming stripped 3 bases from V and 3 bases from J, with 11 bases between. The CDR3 is 14 amino acids. Germline CDR1 is SGHTA and CDR2 is FQGNSA. The DNA of the CDR3 is TGTGCCAGCAGCTTTCGGCCCCACGACTATGGCTACACCTTC. Translated: CASSFRPHDYGYTF.

V usage is TRBV30 and J usage is TRBJ2-7; TRBD2 matches 7 bases. The CDR3 contains 13 residues. CDR1 and CDR2 (germline): GTSNPN, SVGIG (reference sequence). V shed 4 bases and J 1 base; nucleotides not matched to a gene: 4. The CDR3: CAWTWGGSYEQYF. Here the CDR3 DNA reads TGTGCCTGGACTTGGGGGGGATCCTACGAGCAGTACTTC.

CDR3: CASNHRGGQLPYEQYF. CDR3 bases: TGTGCCAGCAACCATAGAGGTGGACAGTTACCCTACGAGCAGTACTTC. The rearrangement links TRBV28 to TRBJ2-7, with a tentative D call TRBD1 (6 bases). There are 16 residues in the CDR3. V lost 7 bases and J 2 bases, leaving 21 bases between the germline ends. CDR1 is MDHEN and CDR2 is SYDVKM in the germline V gene. Full variable domain (outside the CDR3, taken from reference TRBV28 and TRBJ2-7): DVKVTQSSRYLVKRTGEKVFLECVQDMDHENMFWYRQDPGLGLRLIYFSYDVKMKEKGDIPEGYSVSREKKERFSLILESASTNQTSMYLCASNHRGGQLPYEQYFGPGTRLTVT.

This sequence joins TRBV9 and TRBJ1-5; tentatively, D is TRBD1 (6 bases). The V gene lost 4 bases and the J gene lost 3 bases, with 20 bases spanning the gap. Germline V gives CDR1 SGDLS, CDR2 YYNGEE. The CDR3 runs 17 residues. The CDR3 DNA follows: TGTGCCAGCAGCCCTCATGGGGGGGCTGGGCTCAATCAGCCCCAGCATTTT. Translation gives CASSPHGGAGLNQPQHF.

The CDR3 DNA reads as TGTGCCTGGAGTGGGGAGGGCAATCAGCCCCAGCATTTT. It translates to CAWSGEGNQPQHF. The chain carries TRBV30 and TRBJ1-5; unclear D gene. Trimming removed 1 base from V and 2 bases from J, with 6 bases in between. CDR1 GTSNPN and CDR2 SVGIG come from the germline V gene (reference sequence). The CDR3 runs to 13 residues. Full variable domain (outside the CDR3, taken from reference TRBV30 and TRBJ1-5): SQTIHQWPATLVQPVGSPLSLECTVEGTSNPNLYWYRQAAGRGLQLLFYSVGIGQISSEVPQNLSASRPQDRQFILSSKKLLLSDSGFYLCAWSGEGNQPQHFGDGTRLSIL.

This chain connects TRBV2 to TRBJ1-5, with D uncertain. Trimming shortened V by 4 bases and J by 9 bases, and 7 bases separated the two germline ends. The CDR3 extends over 11 amino acids. In germline, CDR1 is SNHLY, CDR2 FYNNEI. CDR3 loop: CASSAGTPQHF. The CDR3 DNA follows: TGTGCCAGCAGTGCTGGAACGCCCCAGCATTTT.

The chain joins TRBV25-1 to TRBJ1-4; 8 bases map to TRBD1. Per the germline V gene, CDR1 is MGHDK and CDR2 is SYGVNS. CDR3 length: 14 residues. V lost 6 bases to trimming and J lost 8 bases; unmatched junction nucleotides: 8. As DNA, the CDR3 is TGTGCCAGCAGGTCAGACAGGGGTGAAGAAAAACTGTTTTTT. Amino acid sequence: CASRSDRGEEKLFF. The variable domain in full, completed from reference TRBV25-1 and TRBJ1-4, reads EADIYQTPRYLVIGTGKKITLECSQTMGHDKMYWYQQDPGMELHLIHYSYGVNSTEKGDLSSESTVSRIRTEHFPLTLESARPSHTSQYLCASRSDRGEEKLFFGSGTQLSVL.